This T cell receptor beta chain was recorded in a study of T cells in Graves' hyperthyroidism and ophthalmopathy (dated by TCRdb to about 2019). As for the study more broadly: Peripheral blood samples were taken at the time of initial diagnosis, prior to any treatment. In several Graves' hyperthyroidism patients, the study also compared T-cell repertoires from thyroid tissue with T-cell repertoires from blood. The paper reports TCR Vbeta CDR3 sequencing of roughly 140 peripheral blood samples: over 40 ophthalmopathy, under 80 hyperthyroidism and approximately 17 progressor patients. Prospective prediction of ophthalmopathy was tested in an independent validation cohort consisting of fewer than 20 hyperthyroidism patients and more than 15 patients who later progressed to ophthalmopathy. After sampling, hyperthyroidism patients received methimazole starting at 30 mg daily, and ophthalmopathy patients received high-dose intravenous methylprednisolone. A discovery cohort of about a hundred patients, roughly 45 with Graves' ophthalmopathy and approximately 55 with stable Graves' hyperthyroidism, was used to find distinguishing TCR V-J signatures. The roughly 100 discovery patients were divided at random into training and test sets in a 7:3 ratio.

Study-level results and caveats: No statistical method was used to fix the sample size in advance, and group allocation was not hidden from the investigators. During validation, the model predicted progression to ophthalmopathy a median of roughly 7.1 months ahead of onset, with approximately 71% sensitivity and less than 85% specificity. Most expanded thyroid clonotypes (frequency above 0.001) were also detected in blood, suggesting blood repertoires may reflect thyroid immune responses. Ophthalmopathy was separated from stable hyperthyroidism by a 13 V-J signature model, with approximately 89% sensitivity and about 81% specificity obtained in cross-validation and 80%/75% obtained in testing.

The TCR beta CDR3 regions were amplified from RNA transcripts. A first-round RT-PCR of the TCR CDR3 used the HTBI primer set with the Qiagen OneStep RT-PCR kit. A second multiplex PCR round built the libraries, followed by size selection and purification. Paired-end sequencing of the libraries was performed with 100 bp reads on an Illumina HiSeq2000. Regarding the original processing steps: Raw data were processed with SOAPnuke, discarding reads with adapters, uncalled bases, mean Phred below 15, or no exact constant-primer or identifier match. COPE v1.2.5 was used to merge high-quality paired reads, and clonotypes were defined as unique nucleotide sequences. MiTCR v1.1 was used to align clonotypes to the IMGT TRBV, TRBD and TRBJ reference segments. Only V-J combinations with frequency above 0.0001, covering roughly 99% of repertoires, were analysed. The TCS score was defined as F50 (clonal expansion) divided by E x V (chaos), with BLOSUM62-based TCRdist calculated between CDR3 peptides within each V-J. Welch's t-statistics and random forest reduced fewer than 550 V-J features to 13, which were used in a naive Bayes classifier (R e1071). TCRdb trimmed public reads at Q25 via fastp, called clones via MiXCR and kept in-frame beta chains. For every CDR3 protein sequence, its rows merge into one entry that carries the most common genes and DNA. These V and J calls originate from TCRdb's pipeline instead of the authors' own analysis. The sample data list a few hundred thousand distinct CDR3 sequences, and more than 15% of these were observed just once. Approximately 30% of the sample is taken by the ten largest.

Comment on this clonotype: The target of this receptor is not known. Base qualities were left out, and no much larger clone turns up one base away.

Per the germline V gene, MNHEY is the CDR1 and SVGAGI is the CDR2. There are 15 amino acids in the CDR3, from cysteine to phenylalanine inclusive. The sequence is cut down to CDR3 DNA, 45 bases in frame from base 1. Hyperthyroidism patients were aged 18 to 65 years and newly diagnosed, with disease duration of less than 2 months. The study excluded patients with uncontrolled infections, other autoimmune diseases, pregnancy or lactation. Clinical symptoms, serum thyroxine and TRAb, thyroid ultrasound, and orbital computed tomography formed the basis for the diagnoses. For progressor patients, blood was drawn at the first diagnosis of hyperthyroidism, before any ophthalmopathy symptoms had appeared. PBMCs were isolated from about 9.1 ml of fresh peripheral blood by Ficoll-Paque density gradient centrifugation. Progressor patients were defined as those initially diagnosed with Graves' hyperthyroidism in whom ophthalmopathy developed during follow-up. Trizol reagent was used to extract total RNA, and RNA quality was then checked on an Agilent 2100 Bioanalyzer.

The source of this sequence is a woman between 18 and 29 years old with Graves' hyperthyroidism that later progressed to Graves' ophthalmopathy. Material for sequencing was blood. This chain joins TRBV6-5 to TRBJ2-1, with 9 central nucleotides matching TRBD1. Matching the DNA end better, TRBJ2-7 makes the J call doubtful. DNA sequence: TGTGCCAGCAGTTACTCACAGGGGGCTTTCAATGAGCAGTACTTC. The encoded protein is CASSYSQGAFNEQYF.